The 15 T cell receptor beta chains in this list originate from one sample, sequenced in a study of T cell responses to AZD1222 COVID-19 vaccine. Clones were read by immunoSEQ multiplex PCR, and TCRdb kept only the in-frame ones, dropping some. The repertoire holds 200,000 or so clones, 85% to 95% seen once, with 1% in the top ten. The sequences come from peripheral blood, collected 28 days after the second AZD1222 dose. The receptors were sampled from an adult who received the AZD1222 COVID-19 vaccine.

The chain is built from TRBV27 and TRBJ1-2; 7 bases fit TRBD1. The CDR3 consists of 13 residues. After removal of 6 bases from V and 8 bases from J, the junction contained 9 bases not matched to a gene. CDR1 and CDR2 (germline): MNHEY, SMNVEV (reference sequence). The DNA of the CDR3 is TGTGCCAGCAGACCACGACAGGGTCACGGCTACACCTTC. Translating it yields CASRPRQGHGYTF.

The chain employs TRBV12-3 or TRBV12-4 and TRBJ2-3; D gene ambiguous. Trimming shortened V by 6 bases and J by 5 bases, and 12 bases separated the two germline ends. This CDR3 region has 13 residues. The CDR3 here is CASSTMGVDTQYF. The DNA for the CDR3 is TGTGCCAGCAGCACGATGGGTGTAGATACGCAGTATTTT.

DNA for the CDR3: TGTGCCAGCAGCCAAAGGGGGCAGGGGTCATCCTACGAGCAGTACTTC. Its translation is CASSQRGQGSSYEQYF. This sequence joins TRBV3-1 (or the pseudogene TRBV3-2) and TRBJ2-7, with TRBD1 matching over 7 bases. Germline trimming cut 2 bases from V and 1 base from J; bases unmatched to any gene: 8. From germline, CDR1 is LGHDT and CDR2 YNNKEL (reference sequence). CDR3 length: 16 residues.

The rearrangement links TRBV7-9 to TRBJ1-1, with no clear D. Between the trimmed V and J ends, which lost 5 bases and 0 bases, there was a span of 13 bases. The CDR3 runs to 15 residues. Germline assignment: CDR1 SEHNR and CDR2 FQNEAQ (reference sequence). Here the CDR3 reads CASSPLPYLNTEAFF. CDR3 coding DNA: TGTGCCAGCAGCCCCCTACCGTACTTGAACACTGAAGCTTTCTTT.

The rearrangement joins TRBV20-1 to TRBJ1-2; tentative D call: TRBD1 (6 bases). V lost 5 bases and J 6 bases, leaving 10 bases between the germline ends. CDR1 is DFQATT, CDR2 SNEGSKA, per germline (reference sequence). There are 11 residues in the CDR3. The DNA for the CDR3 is TGCAGTGCTCCCCACAGGGATGGCTACACCTTC. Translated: CSAPHRDGYTF.

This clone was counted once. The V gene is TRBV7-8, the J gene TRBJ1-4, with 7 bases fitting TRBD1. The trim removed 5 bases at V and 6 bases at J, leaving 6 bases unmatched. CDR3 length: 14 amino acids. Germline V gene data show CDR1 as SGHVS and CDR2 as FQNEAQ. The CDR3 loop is CASSRDSPDEKLFF. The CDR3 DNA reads TGTGCCAGCAGCCGGGACAGCCCAGATGAAAAACTGTTTTTT.

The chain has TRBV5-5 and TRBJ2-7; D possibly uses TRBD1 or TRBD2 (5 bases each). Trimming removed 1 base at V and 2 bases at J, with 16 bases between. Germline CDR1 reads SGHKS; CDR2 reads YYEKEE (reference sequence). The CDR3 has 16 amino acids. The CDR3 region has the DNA TGTGCCAGCAGCTTGACAATCCTCAGGGACCCCTACGAGCAGTACTTC. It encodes CASSLTILRDPYEQYF.

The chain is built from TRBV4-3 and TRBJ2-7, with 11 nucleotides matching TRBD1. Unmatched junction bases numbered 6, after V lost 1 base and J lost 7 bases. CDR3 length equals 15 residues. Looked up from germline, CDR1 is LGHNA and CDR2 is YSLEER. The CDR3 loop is CASSQVSGQGGEQYF. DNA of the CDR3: TGCGCCAGCAGCCAAGTATCGGGACAGGGGGGAGAGCAGTACTTC.

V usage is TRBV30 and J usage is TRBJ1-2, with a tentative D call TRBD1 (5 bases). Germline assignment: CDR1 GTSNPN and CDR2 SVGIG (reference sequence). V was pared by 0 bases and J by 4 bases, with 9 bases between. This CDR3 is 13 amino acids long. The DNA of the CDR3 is TGTGCCTGGAGTGTAGAGGGGTTCTATGGCTACACCTTC. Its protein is CAWSVEGFYGYTF. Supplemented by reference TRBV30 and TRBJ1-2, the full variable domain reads SQTIHQWPATLVQPVGSPLSLECTVEGTSNPNLYWYRQAAGRGLQLLFYSVGIGQISSEVPQNLSASRPQDRQFILSSKKLLLSDSGFYLCAWSVEGFYGYTFGSGTRLTVV.

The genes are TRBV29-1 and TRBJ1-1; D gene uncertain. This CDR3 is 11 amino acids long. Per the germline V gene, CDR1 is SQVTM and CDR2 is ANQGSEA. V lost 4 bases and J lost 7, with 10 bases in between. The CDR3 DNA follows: TGCAGCGTTGGCTGGCAGAGTGAAGCTTTCTTT. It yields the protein CSVGWQSEAFF.

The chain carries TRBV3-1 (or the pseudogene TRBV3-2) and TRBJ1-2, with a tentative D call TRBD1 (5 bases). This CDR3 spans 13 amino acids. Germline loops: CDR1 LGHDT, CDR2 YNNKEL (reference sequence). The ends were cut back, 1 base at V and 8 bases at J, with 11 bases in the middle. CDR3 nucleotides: TGTGCCAGCAGCCAAGCCAGGGTGTGGGGCTACACCTTC. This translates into CASSQARVWGYTF.

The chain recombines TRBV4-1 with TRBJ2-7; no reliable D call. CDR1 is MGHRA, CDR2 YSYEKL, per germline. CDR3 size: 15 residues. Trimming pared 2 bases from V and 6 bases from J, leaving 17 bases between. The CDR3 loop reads CASSQSASIAGEQYF. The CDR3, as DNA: TGCGCCAGCAGCCAAAGTGCATCCATCGCAGGCGAGCAGTACTTC.

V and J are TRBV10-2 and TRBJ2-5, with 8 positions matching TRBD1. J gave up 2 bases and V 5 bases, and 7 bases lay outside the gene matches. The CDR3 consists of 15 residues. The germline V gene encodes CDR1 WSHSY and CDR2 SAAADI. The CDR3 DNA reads TGCGCCAGCAGTCTTCAGGGGGCTATTCAAGAGACCCAGTACTTC. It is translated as CASSLQGAIQETQYF.

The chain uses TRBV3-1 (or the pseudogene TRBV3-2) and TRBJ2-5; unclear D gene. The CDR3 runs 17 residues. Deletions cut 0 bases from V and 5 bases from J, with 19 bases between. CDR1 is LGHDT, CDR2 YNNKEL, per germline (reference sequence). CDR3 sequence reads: CASSQEVLLPSRETQYF. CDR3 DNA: TGTGCCAGCAGCCAAGAGGTGCTACTACCCTCCCGGGAGACCCAGTACTTC.

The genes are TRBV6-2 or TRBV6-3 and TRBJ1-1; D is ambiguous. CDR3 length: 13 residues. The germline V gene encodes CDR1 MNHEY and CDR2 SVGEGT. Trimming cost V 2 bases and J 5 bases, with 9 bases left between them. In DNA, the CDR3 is TGTGCCAGCAGTTACGAGGGAGTAACTGAAGCTTTCTTT. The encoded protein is CASSYEGVTEAFF.